This T cell receptor beta chain was identified in a study of Tregs in tolerant kidney transplant recipients. As regards this clone: The antigen is not known.

Losses at the gene ends were 6 bases for V and 1 base for J; bases not matched to a gene: 3. The V gene's germline CDR1 is SGHTA and CDR2 FQGNSA. The CDR3 runs to 13 residues. Mixed chimerism was transient after nonmyeloablative marrow transplants from related graft donors. The repertoire was sequenced with immunoSEQ multiplex PCR; TCRdb's copy has only in-frame clones and lacks some. The profile covers approximately 20,000 clones, with 81% appearing a single time and roughly 23% taken by the ten largest. Overall study results and limits: Donor-specific Treg expansion exceeded global Treg expansion in tolerant patients, suggesting antigen drive. Biological reproducibility was not directly addressed in this study. Tregs expanded with activated donor B cells seemed most donor-specific.

This TCR was sampled from a human patient who received a combined kidney and bone marrow transplant. Some of the T cells might come from the graft donor. The V gene is TRBV7-2, the J gene TRBJ2-7; 7 bases match TRBD2. The material was CD8+ T cells from blood (PBMCs), obtained 6 months after the transplant. The CDR3 DNA reads TGTGCCAGCAGGCCGGGAGGATCCTACGAGCAGTACTTC. It specifies CASRPGGSYEQYF.